This T cell receptor (beta chain) comes out of a study of blood T cell repertoires in COVID-19. Repertoires were generated with immunoSEQ multiplex PCR, while TCRdb's copy carries only in-frame clones and drops some. The sample contains 16,000 or so clones, more than 75% of which appear only once. The germline gives CDR1 MGHRA, CDR2 YSYEKL. With 5 bases clipped from V and 5 bases from J, the junction kept 7 bases outside the gene matches. The CDR3 runs 14 residues. This sequence joins TRBV4-1 and TRBJ2-5; 8 positions agree with TRBD2. The clonotype was recovered from a human donor in a cohort sampled during active COVID-19. The sequenced sample consisted of peripheral blood. CDR3 coding DNA: TGCGCCAGCAGCGAAGGGGCTAGCGGGGAGACCCAGTACTTC. Encoded protein: CASSEGASGETQYF.